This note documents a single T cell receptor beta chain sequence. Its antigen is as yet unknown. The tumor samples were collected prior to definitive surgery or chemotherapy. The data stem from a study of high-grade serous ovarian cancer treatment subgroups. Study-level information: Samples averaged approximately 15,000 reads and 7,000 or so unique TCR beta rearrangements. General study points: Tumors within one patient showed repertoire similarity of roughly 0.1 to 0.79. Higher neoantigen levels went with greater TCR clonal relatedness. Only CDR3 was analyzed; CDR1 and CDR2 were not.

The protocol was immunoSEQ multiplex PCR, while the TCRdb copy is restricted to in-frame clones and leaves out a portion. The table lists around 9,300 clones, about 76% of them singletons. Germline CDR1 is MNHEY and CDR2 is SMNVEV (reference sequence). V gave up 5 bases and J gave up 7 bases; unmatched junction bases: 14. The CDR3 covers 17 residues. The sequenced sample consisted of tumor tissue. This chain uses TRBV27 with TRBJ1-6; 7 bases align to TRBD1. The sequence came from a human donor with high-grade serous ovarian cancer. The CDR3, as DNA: TGTGCCAGCAGTCCAGAAAGACAGGGACTTTGGAATTCACCCCTCCACTTT. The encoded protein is CASSPERQGLWNSPLHF.